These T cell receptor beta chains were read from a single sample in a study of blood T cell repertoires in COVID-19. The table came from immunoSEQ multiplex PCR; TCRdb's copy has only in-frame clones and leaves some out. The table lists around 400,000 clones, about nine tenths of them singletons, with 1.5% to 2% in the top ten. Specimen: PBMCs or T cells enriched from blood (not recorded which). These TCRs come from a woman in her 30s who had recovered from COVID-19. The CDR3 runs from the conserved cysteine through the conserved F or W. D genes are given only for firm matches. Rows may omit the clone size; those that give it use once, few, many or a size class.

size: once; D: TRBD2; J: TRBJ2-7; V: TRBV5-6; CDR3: CASSFGTSGGRQYF; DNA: TGTGCCAGCAGCTTCGGGACTAGCGGGGGGAGGCAGTACTTC
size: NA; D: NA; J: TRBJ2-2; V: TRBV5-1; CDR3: CASSLIRGNSATGELFF; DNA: TGCGCCAGCAGCTTGATAAGAGGGAACAGCGCCACCGGGGAGCTGTTTTTT
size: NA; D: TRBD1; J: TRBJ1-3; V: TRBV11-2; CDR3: CASSLKTGPVNTIYF; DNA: TGTGCCAGCAGCTTAAAGACAGGGCCTGTAAACACCATATATTTT
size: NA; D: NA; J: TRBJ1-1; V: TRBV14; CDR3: CASSQELVSTEAFF; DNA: TGTGCCAGCAGCCAAGAACTAGTGAGCACTGAAGCTTTCTTT
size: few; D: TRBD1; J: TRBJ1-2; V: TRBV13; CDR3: CASSPGQGGGPYGYTF; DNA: TGTGCCAGCAGCCCAGGACAGGGTGGGGGCCCCTATGGCTACACCTTC
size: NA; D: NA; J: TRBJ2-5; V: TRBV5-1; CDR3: CASSLSAVQETQYF; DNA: TGCGCCAGCAGCTTGTCCGCGGTCCAAGAGACCCAGTACTTC
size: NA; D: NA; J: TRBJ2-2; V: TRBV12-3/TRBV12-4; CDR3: CASIYTGELFF; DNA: TGTGCCAGCATCTACACCGGGGAGCTGTTTTTT
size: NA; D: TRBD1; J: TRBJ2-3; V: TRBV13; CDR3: CASSRYRGGTDTQYF; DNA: TGTGCCAGCAGCCGATACAGGGGGGGCACAGATACGCAGTATTTT
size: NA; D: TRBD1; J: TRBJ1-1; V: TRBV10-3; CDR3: CAISRDRDGTEAFF; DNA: TGTGCCATCAGCCGGGACAGGGATGGAACTGAAGCTTTCTTT
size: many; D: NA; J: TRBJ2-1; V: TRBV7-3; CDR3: CASSLGAGPTAEQFF; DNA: TGTGCCAGCAGCCTAGGGGCCGGGCCCACCGCTGAGCAGTTCTTC